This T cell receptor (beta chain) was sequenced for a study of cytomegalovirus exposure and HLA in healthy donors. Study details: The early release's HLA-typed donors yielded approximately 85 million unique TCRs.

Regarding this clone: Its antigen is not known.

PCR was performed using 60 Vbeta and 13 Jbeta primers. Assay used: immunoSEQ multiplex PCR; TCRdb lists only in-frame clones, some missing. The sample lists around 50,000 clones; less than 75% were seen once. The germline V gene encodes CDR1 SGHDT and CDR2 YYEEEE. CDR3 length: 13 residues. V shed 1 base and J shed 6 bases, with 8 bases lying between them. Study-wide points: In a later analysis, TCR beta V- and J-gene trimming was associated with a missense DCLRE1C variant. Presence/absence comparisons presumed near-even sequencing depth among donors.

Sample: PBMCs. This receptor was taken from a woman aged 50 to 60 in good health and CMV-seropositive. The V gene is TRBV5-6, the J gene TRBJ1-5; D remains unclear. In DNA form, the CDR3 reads TGTGCCAGCAGCTTGACAGCTTCTCAGCCCCAGCATTTT. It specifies CASSLTASQPQHF.